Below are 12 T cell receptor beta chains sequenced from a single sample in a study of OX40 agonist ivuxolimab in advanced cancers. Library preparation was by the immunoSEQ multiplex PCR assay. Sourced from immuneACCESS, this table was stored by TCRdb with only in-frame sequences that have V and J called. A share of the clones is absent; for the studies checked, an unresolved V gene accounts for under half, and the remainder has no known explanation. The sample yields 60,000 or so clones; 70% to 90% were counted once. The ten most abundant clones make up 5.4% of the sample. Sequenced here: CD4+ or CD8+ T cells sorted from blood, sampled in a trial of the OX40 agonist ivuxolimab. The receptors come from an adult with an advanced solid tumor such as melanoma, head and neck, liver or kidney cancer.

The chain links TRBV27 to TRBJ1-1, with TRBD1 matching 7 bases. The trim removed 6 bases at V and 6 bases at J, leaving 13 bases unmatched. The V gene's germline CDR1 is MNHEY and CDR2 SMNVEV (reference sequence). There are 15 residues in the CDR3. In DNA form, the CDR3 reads TGTGCCAGCAGCCTCAGGGGGGCAGGGAATCCTGAAGCTTTCTTT. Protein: CASSLRGAGNPEAFF.

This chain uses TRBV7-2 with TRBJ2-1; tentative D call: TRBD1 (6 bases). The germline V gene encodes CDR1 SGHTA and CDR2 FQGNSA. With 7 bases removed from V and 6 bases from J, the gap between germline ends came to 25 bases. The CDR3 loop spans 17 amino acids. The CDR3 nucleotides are TGTGCCAGCACCTTGTCAGTCAAGGGGCAGGGGCGCAATGAGCAGTTCTTC. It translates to CASTLSVKGQGRNEQFF.

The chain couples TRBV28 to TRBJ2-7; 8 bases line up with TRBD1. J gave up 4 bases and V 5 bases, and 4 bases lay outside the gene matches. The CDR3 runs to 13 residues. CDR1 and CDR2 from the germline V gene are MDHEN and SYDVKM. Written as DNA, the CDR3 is TGTGCCAGCAGTCGGACAGGGAGGTACGAGCAGTACTTC. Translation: CASSRTGRYEQYF.

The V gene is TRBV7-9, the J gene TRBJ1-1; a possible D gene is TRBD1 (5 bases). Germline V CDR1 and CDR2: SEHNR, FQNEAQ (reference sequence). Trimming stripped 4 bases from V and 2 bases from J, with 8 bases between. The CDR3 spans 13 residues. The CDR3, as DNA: TGTGCCAGCAGCTCACAGGACAACACTGAAGCTTTCTTT. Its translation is CASSSQDNTEAFF. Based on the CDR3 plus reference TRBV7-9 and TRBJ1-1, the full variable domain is DTGVSQNPRHKITKRGQNVTFRCDPISEHNRLYWYRQTLGQGPEFLTYFQNEAQLEKSRLLSDRFSAERPKGSFSTLEIQRTEQGDSAMYLCASSSQDNTEAFFGQGTRLTVV.

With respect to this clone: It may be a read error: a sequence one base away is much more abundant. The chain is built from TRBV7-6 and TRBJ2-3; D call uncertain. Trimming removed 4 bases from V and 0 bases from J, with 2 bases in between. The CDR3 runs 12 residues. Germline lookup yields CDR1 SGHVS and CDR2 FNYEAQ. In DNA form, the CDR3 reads TGTGCCAGCAGCTCCAGCACAGATACGCAGTATTTT. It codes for CASSSSTDTQYF.

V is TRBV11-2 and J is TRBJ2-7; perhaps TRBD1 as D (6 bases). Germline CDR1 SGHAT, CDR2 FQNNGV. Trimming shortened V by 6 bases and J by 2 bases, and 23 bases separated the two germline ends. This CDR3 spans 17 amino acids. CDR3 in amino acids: CASSIQGAWVGTYEQYF. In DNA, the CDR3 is TGTGCCAGCAGTATACAGGGTGCGTGGGTAGGGACCTACGAGCAGTACTTC.

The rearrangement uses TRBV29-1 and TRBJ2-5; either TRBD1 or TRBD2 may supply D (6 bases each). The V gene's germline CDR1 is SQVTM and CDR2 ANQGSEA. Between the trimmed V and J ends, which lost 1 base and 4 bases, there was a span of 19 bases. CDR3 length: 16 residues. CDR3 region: CSVEVRRRGGGETQYF. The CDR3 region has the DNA TGCAGCGTTGAAGTAAGGAGGAGAGGGGGAGGAGAGACCCAGTACTTC.

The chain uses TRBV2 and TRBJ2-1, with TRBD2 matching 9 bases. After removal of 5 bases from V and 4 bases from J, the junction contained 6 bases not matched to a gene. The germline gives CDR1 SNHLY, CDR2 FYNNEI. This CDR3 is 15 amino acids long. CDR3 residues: CASSSSGSLYNEQFF. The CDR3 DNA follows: TGTGCCAGCAGTAGTAGCGGGAGTTTATACAATGAGCAGTTCTTC.

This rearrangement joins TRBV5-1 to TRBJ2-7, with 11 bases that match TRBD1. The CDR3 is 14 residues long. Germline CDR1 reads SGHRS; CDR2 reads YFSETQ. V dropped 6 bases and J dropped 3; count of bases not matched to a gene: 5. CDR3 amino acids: CASTPGTGGYEQYF. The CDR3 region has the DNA TGCGCCAGCACCCCAGGGACAGGGGGCTACGAGCAGTACTTC.

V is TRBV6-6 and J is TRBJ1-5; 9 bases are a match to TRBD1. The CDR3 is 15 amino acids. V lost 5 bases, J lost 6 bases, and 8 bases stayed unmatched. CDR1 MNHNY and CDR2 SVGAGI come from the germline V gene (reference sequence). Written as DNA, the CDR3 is TGTGCCAGCAGTCCCGGGACAGGGTTTCCTCAGCCCCAGCATTTT. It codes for CASSPGTGFPQPQHF.

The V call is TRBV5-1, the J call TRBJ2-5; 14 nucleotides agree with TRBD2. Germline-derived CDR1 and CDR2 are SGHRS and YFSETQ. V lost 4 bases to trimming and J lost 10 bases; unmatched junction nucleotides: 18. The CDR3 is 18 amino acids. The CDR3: CASSVGQPGTSGGGDQYF. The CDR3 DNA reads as TGCGCCAGCAGCGTGGGACAGCCCGGGACTAGCGGGGGAGGTGACCAGTACTTC. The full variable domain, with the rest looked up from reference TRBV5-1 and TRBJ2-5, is KAGVTQTPRYLIKTRGQQVTLSCSPISGHRSVSWYQQTPGQGLQFLFEYFSETQRNKGNFPGRFSGRQFSNSRSEMNVSTLELGDSALYLCASSVGQPGTSGGGDQYFGPGTRLLVL.

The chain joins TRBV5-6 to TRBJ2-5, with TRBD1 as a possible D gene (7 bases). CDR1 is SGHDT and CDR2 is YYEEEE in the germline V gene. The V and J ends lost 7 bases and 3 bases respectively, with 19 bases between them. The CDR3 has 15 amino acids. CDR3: CASGGSGTAEETQYF. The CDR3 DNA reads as TGTGCCAGCGGGGGGTCCGGGACAGCCGAAGAGACCCAGTACTTC.